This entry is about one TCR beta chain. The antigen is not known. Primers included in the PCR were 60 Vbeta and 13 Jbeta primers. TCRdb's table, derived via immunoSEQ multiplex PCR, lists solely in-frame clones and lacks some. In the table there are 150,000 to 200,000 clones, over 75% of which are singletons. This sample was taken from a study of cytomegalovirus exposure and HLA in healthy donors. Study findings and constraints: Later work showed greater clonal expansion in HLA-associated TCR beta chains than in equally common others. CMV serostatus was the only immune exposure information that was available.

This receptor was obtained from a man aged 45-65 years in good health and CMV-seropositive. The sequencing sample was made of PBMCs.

The CDR3 bases are TGTGCCAGCAGCTTCGGGTTACAAGAGACCCAGTACTTC. Translation gives CASSFGLQETQYF. This chain joins TRBV7-7 and TRBJ2-5, with D unclear. This CDR3 region has 13 residues. Trimming left V 3 bases short and J 2 bases short, with 7 bases between. CDR1 is SSHAT and CDR2 is FNYEAQ in the germline V gene (reference sequence).